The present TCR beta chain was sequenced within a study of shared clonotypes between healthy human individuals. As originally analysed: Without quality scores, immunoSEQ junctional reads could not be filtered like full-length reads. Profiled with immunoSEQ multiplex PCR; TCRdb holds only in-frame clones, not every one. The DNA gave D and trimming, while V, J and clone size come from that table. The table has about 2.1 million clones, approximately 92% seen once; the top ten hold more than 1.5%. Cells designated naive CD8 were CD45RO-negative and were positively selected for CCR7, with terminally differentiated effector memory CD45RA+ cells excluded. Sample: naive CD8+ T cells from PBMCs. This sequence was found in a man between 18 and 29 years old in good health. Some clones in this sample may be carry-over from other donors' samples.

CDR3 region: CASILTAYSYEQYF. The CDR3 DNA sequence: TGTGCCAGCATCCTGACAGCCTACTCCTACGAGCAGTACTTC. This chain connects TRBV2 to TRBJ2-7, with a tentative D call TRBD1 (5 bases). The length of the CDR3 is 14 residues. Trimming took 7 bases from V and 0 from J, leaving 13 bases between them. Germline V CDR1 and CDR2: SNHLY, FYNNEI. Full variable domain (rest looked up from reference TRBV2 and TRBJ2-7): EPEVTQTPSHQVTQMGQEVILRCVPISNHLYFYWYRQILGQKVEFLVSFYNNEISEKSEIFDDQFSVERPDGSNFTLKIRSTKLEDSAMYFCASILTAYSYEQYFGPGTRLTVT.